This T cell receptor beta chain was sequenced in a study of ipilimumab plus nivolumab after autologous stem cell transplantation. Points from the study as a whole: Authors suggest TCR repertoire, Treg phenotype and gut microbiota support further study.

Worth noting for this clone: What it recognizes is unknown.

Checkpoint therapy with ipilimumab 1 mg/kg began 14 to 28 days after transplant. Sequenced by immunoSEQ multiplex PCR; TCRdb stores in-frame clones only, minus some. This sample has about 83,000 clones, with 75% to 85% found just once. The V end lost 0 bases, the J end lost 7 bases, and 17 bases lay between the germline ends. The V gene's germline CDR1 is SGHNT and CDR2 YYREEE (reference sequence). This CDR3 has 17 amino acids. The starting material was PBMCs, obtained in a trial of ipilimumab plus nivolumab as post-transplant consolidation. The chain has TRBV5-4 and TRBJ1-6, with a tentative D call TRBD1 (6 bases). This sequence was found in a male donor with diffuse large B-cell lymphoma. This CDR3 is CASSLGSGAGTNSPLHF. As DNA, the CDR3 is TGTGCCAGCAGCTTGGGTTCAGGGGCCGGTACAAATTCACCCCTCCACTTT.